A selection of T cell receptor beta chains follows, all from one sample in a study of T cells after yellow fever vaccination. TCRdb processed the 5' RACE reads anew with MiXCR; each CDR3 protein has one entry. The sample lists 42,000 or so distinct CDR3 sequences; about 7% were seen once. The sample was CD8+ T cells not binding an NS4B(214-222) dextramer, sorted from PBMCs, taken 45 days after the yellow fever booster vaccination. The receptors were gathered from a man in his thirties or forties who received the YFV17D yellow fever vaccine. CDR3s include the opening cysteine and the closing phenylalanine or tryptophan. The order of the fields is CDR3 DNA, CDR3 protein, V gene, clone size, D gene, J gene. D genes are given only for firm matches. Not every row has a clone size; where given, it reads once, few, many or a size class.

CDR3 DNA: TGTGCCAGCAGCTTGGGACCCAATTCCCTTTTCGGCTACACCTTC; CDR3 protein: CASSLGPNSLFGYTF; V gene: TRBV11-2; clone size: many; D gene: .; J gene: TRBJ1-2
CDR3 DNA: TGTGCCAGCAGTACCGCGGCTAGCGGGGCTGTAGAGACCCAGTACTTC; CDR3 protein: CASSTAASGAVETQYF; V gene: TRBV28; clone size: many; D gene: TRBD2; J gene: TRBJ2-5
CDR3 DNA: TGTGCCAGCAGCGTCACAGCGGGTCCCTACGAGCAGTACTTC; CDR3 protein: CASSVTAGPYEQYF; V gene: TRBV9; clone size: many; D gene: .; J gene: TRBJ2-7
CDR3 DNA: TGCGCCAGCAGCCAGTGGACGGGGCAAGAAGCTTTCTTT; CDR3 protein: CASSQWTGQEAFF; V gene: TRBV5-1; clone size: many; D gene: .; J gene: TRBJ1-1
CDR3 DNA: TGTGCCAGTAGTATTATAGGGACGGGGGAGACCCAGTACTTC; CDR3 protein: CASSIIGTGETQYF; V gene: TRBV19; clone size: many; D gene: .; J gene: TRBJ2-5
CDR3 DNA: TGTGCCAGCAGTCTGACTAGGGGCACAGATACGCAGTATTTT; CDR3 protein: CASSLTRGTDTQYF; V gene: TRBV6-2/TRBV6-3; clone size: many; D gene: .; J gene: TRBJ2-3
CDR3 DNA: TGTGCCCGCAGTTTAGAACTAGCGGGCTTGGGGGACCTTTACAATGAGCAGTTCTTC; CDR3 protein: CARSLELAGLGDLYNEQFF; V gene: TRBV12-3/TRBV12-4; clone size: .; D gene: TRBD2; J gene: TRBJ2-1
CDR3 DNA: TGTGCCAGCAGCTCCAGAACAGGGGGCGCCGACAATGAGCAGTTCTTC; CDR3 protein: CASSSRTGGADNEQFF; V gene: TRBV7-8; clone size: .; D gene: TRBD1; J gene: TRBJ2-1
CDR3 DNA: TGTGCCAGCAGCTGGGGCCGGGCCCACCGCGACGAGCAGTACTTC; CDR3 protein: CASSWGRAHRDEQYF; V gene: TRBV5-6; clone size: few; D gene: .; J gene: TRBJ2-7
CDR3 DNA: TGTGCCAGCAGAGTTTTAGGGTTGAACACTGAAGCTTTCTTT; CDR3 protein: CASRVLGLNTEAFF; V gene: TRBV27; clone size: many; D gene: .; J gene: TRBJ1-1
CDR3 DNA: TGTGCCAGCAGTTACTCCTCGCTAGTTGAGGTTGAGCAGTTCTTC; CDR3 protein: CASSYSSLVEVEQFF; V gene: TRBV6-5; clone size: many; D gene: .; J gene: TRBJ2-1
CDR3 DNA: TGTGCCAGCAATTACCGGGGGCACGGTTACGATCAGCCCCAGCATTTT; CDR3 protein: CASNYRGHGYDQPQHF; V gene: TRBV6-2/TRBV6-3; clone size: many; D gene: .; J gene: TRBJ1-5
CDR3 DNA: TGCAGCGCCGGACGGACATACGAGCAGTACTTC; CDR3 protein: CSAGRTYEQYF; V gene: TRBV29-1; clone size: many; D gene: .; J gene: TRBJ2-7
CDR3 DNA: TGTGCCAGTAAGACAGGGCCTGGCTACACCTTC; CDR3 protein: CASKTGPGYTF; V gene: TRBV2; clone size: .; D gene: TRBD1; J gene: TRBJ1-2
CDR3 DNA: TGTGCCACCAGCAGAGATCTCCAATTACTCAACGAGCAGTACTTC; CDR3 protein: CATSRDLQLLNEQYF; V gene: TRBV15; clone size: many; D gene: .; J gene: TRBJ2-7
CDR3 DNA: TGTGCCAGCAGTGACGCGGACGGACTTACCTACGAGCAGTACTTC; CDR3 protein: CASSDADGLTYEQYF; V gene: TRBV28; clone size: many; D gene: .; J gene: TRBJ2-7
CDR3 DNA: TGCAGTGTTCGCCGTGCGAACACCGGGGAGCTGTTTTTT; CDR3 protein: CSVRRANTGELFF; V gene: TRBV20-1; clone size: many; D gene: .; J gene: TRBJ2-2
CDR3 DNA: TGTGCCAGCAGCGGTGCAGTCACAGATACGCAGTATTTT; CDR3 protein: CASSGAVTDTQYF; V gene: TRBV9; clone size: .; D gene: .; J gene: TRBJ2-3
CDR3 DNA: TGTGCCTGGAGTCCGGTGGGCAATCAGCCCCAGCATTTT; CDR3 protein: CAWSPVGNQPQHF; V gene: TRBV30; clone size: many; D gene: .; J gene: TRBJ1-5
CDR3 DNA: TGTGCCAGCAGTTTAGGCAGGAACAATGAGCAGTTCTTC; CDR3 protein: CASSLGRNNEQFF; V gene: TRBV27; clone size: medium-sized; D gene: .; J gene: TRBJ2-1
CDR3 DNA: TGTGCCACCAGCCGTAGGAATCTGAACACTGAAGCTTTCTTT; CDR3 protein: CATSRRNLNTEAFF; V gene: TRBV15; clone size: many; D gene: .; J gene: TRBJ1-1
CDR3 DNA: TGCGCCAGCAGCCAAGATAGCGGGATACTCTATGAGCAGTTCTTC; CDR3 protein: CASSQDSGILYEQFF; V gene: TRBV4-3; clone size: many; D gene: TRBD2; J gene: TRBJ2-1
CDR3 DNA: TGTGCCAGCAGCCCTACAGGGGGCTACGAGCAGTACTTC; CDR3 protein: CASSPTGGYEQYF; V gene: TRBV7-2; clone size: .; D gene: TRBD1; J gene: TRBJ2-7
CDR3 DNA: TGTGCCAGCAGCTTAGCCACTGGGACGGGACTGGATGAGCAGTTCTTC; CDR3 protein: CASSLATGTGLDEQFF; V gene: TRBV11-2; clone size: many; D gene: .; J gene: TRBJ2-1
CDR3 DNA: TGCAGTGCTAGAGAAACGTATATGGGGGACAATGAGCAGTTCTTC; CDR3 protein: CSARETYMGDNEQFF; V gene: TRBV20-1; clone size: many; D gene: .; J gene: TRBJ2-1
CDR3 DNA: TGTGCCAGCAGCTTCGGGTCCTACGAGCAGTACTTC; CDR3 protein: CASSFGSYEQYF; V gene: TRBV11-2; clone size: many; D gene: .; J gene: TRBJ2-7
CDR3 DNA: TGCAGTGCTAGATCTCGGCTCACTCGGAAACCCACTAGCACAGATACGCAGTATTTT; CDR3 protein: CSARSRLTRKPTSTDTQYF; V gene: TRBV20-1; clone size: many; D gene: .; J gene: TRBJ2-3
CDR3 DNA: TGCGCCAGCAGCTTGGTAGTGGGTAATGAGCAGTTCTTC; CDR3 protein: CASSLVVGNEQFF; V gene: TRBV5-1; clone size: many; D gene: .; J gene: TRBJ2-1
CDR3 DNA: TGTGCCAGCAGCATTAGCGGGAATACCGGGGAGCTGTTTTTT; CDR3 protein: CASSISGNTGELFF; V gene: TRBV27; clone size: many; D gene: TRBD2; J gene: TRBJ2-2
CDR3 DNA: TGTGCCAGCAGCGGACTAGCGGCCAGCAATGAGCAGTTCTTC; CDR3 protein: CASSGLAASNEQFF; V gene: TRBV5-6; clone size: many; D gene: TRBD2; J gene: TRBJ2-1
CDR3 DNA: TGTGCCAGCAGCCAACCGGGACGGACCTACGAGCAGTACTTC; CDR3 protein: CASSQPGRTYEQYF; V gene: TRBV3-1; clone size: many; D gene: .; J gene: TRBJ2-7
CDR3 DNA: TGTGCCACCAGTGTAGGTGGGGCCAACGTCCTGACTTTC; CDR3 protein: CATSVGGANVLTF; V gene: TRBV24-1; clone size: few; D gene: .; J gene: TRBJ2-6
CDR3 DNA: TGTGCCAGCAGCTTGGACTGGGGGCCCTACGAGCAGTACTTC; CDR3 protein: CASSLDWGPYEQYF; V gene: TRBV7-2; clone size: .; D gene: .; J gene: TRBJ2-7
CDR3 DNA: TGCGCCAGCAGCCAAGATGAGGGTTTCACCCGAAACACCGGGGAGCTGTTTTTT; CDR3 protein: CASSQDEGFTRNTGELFF; V gene: TRBV4-3; clone size: many; D gene: .; J gene: TRBJ2-2
CDR3 DNA: TGTGCCAGCAGCTTAGGTCGGGACGGAATCTACGAGCAGTACTTC; CDR3 protein: CASSLGRDGIYEQYF; V gene: TRBV11-2; clone size: many; D gene: .; J gene: TRBJ2-7
CDR3 DNA: TGTGCCAGTAGTAATCTCCAGGGGGCCCCCTACGAGCAGTACTTC; CDR3 protein: CASSNLQGAPYEQYF; V gene: TRBV19; clone size: many; D gene: TRBD1; J gene: TRBJ2-7
CDR3 DNA: TGTGCCAGCAGCTTATTGTTAAACGAGCAGTACTTC; CDR3 protein: CASSLLLNEQYF; V gene: TRBV13; clone size: few; D gene: .; J gene: TRBJ2-7
CDR3 DNA: TGTGCCAGTAGTCAGGACAGGGGGCATGGTGAGCAGTTCTTC; CDR3 protein: CASSQDRGHGEQFF; V gene: TRBV19; clone size: many; D gene: TRBD1; J gene: TRBJ2-1
CDR3 DNA: TGCAGTGCTAGATCCCCCTCCTGGGAGCAGTACTTC; CDR3 protein: CSARSPSWEQYF; V gene: TRBV20-1; clone size: .; D gene: .; J gene: TRBJ2-7